This T cell receptor (beta chain) comes out of a study of graft-versus-host responses after intestinal transplantation. Study at large: Once they had received anti-thymocyte globulin induction, all recipients took tacrolimus and steroids for roughly three years.

This table comes from immunoSEQ multiplex PCR, and its TCRdb copy is limited to in-frame clones, with some not included. The sample contains about 90,000 clones, 75% to 90% of which appear only once. Germline V gene lookup returns CDR1 SGHAT and CDR2 FQNNGV. The V and J ends lost 11 bases and 6 bases, in that order; junction bases with no gene match: 12. This CDR3 spans 13 amino acids. Regarding this clone: Its antigen remains unknown.

The sequencing used unstimulated CD8+ T cells sorted from spleen or lymph node cells, collected before intestinal transplant. This TCR derives from a human donor who received an intestinal transplant. The gene calls are TRBV11-2 and TRBJ1-2; the match to TRBD1 covers 7 bases. In nucleotides, the CDR3 is TGTGCCGGGAAAGGGCAGGGGGAAAATGGCTACACCTTC. Amino acid sequence: CAGKGQGENGYTF.